The following is a T cell receptor beta chain sequence with its context. This clonotype was counted ten times or more. Its antigen remains undetermined. Base-call qualities are not available, and no considerably larger clone is one nucleotide away. Reading the germline V gene gives CDR1 SGHRS and CDR2 YFSETQ. Its CDR3 holds 16 amino acids, cysteine through phenylalanine. Left in the record is the CDR3 DNA by itself, 48 bases read in frame from the first base. Trimming removed 3 bases from V and 5 bases from J, leaving 20 bases between the germline ends. The sample originates from a study of human T cells and chemical hapten exposure (TCRdb year 2021). Regarding the study in general: For sensitization, 2% DPC in acetone was applied to a roughly 2 cm by roughly 2 cm area of upper inner arm skin. Throughout the study period of 20 to 30 weeks, patients also received therapeutic DPC doses to the scalp every week. Patch tests used Finn chambers with 0.01% DPC on the upper back, scored after 6 days by International Contact Dermatitis Research Group standards. The patient cohort, mostly female, included alopecia areata with under or over 50% scalp involvement, alopecia totalis and alopecia universalis. The libraries were sequenced as a pool, and the TCR yield per sample differed mostly because of small variations in library volumes within the pool. Peripheral blood TCR repertoire changes were tracked in vivo in alopecia patients during primary and secondary sensitization to the hapten diphenylcyclopropenone (DPC). Blood was sampled from patients pre-sensitization (week 0) and at 2, 6 and about 24 weeks after DPC sensitization. Twenty-nine alopecia patients provided blood for TCR sequencing at one to four time points (pre-sensitization, 2, 6 and 24 weeks). The research as a whole found: Significantly more large CDR3 similarity clusters were formed by expanded TCRs than by pre-sensitization or healthy control sets, consistent with antigen-driven responses. Because every patient had alopecia, a presumed autoimmune disease, the patients' immune response might differ from that of healthy individuals. The number of TCRs above 1 in 1000 frequency did not change with DPC sensitization; there was no evidence of global repertoire structure alterations. Patch test score was positively correlated with the number of PT1 expanded TCRs, with significance at thresholds 8, 16 and 32 but not at 4. After repeated subsampling, the strength of the expansion versus patch-test correlation and the threshold at which it became significant changed.

What this sample's time point label stands for: patch test 3, about 24 weeks after DPC sensitization. This specimen's treatment or condition label, interpreted: therapeutic diphenylcyclopropenone sensitization with weekly scalp DPC. Blood at each patch-test visit was drawn before the patch test was applied. To be eligible, patients had to be aged 18 to 70, diagnosed with alopecia and judged suitable for DPC therapy, while pregnant patients were excluded. Total RNA was extracted from unfractionated whole blood that had been collected in Tempus Blood RNA tubes. Preparation of the library involved RACE. Sequencing was carried out with a NextSeq 500. During library preparation, unique molecular identifiers were attached to individual cDNA molecules so that TCRs could be counted in a quantitative, reproducible way. For every blood RNA sample, sequencing covered both the TCR alpha and TCR beta chains. The original methods were these. A median of about 87,000 TCRs per sample was observed, with a range of about 23,224 to 700,000. The Decombinator software suite was used to annotate the V, J and CDR3 of the TCR reads. For the PS versus PT1 abundance plots, all samples were subsampled to the same number of TCRs (28,000). TCRs were defined as expanded if absent before sensitization and observed at least eight times at the 2-week time point. The public sequencing data were trimmed at Q25 with fastp and processed into clonotypes with MiXCR by TCRdb, which kept only in-frame beta chains. Each record represents a unique CDR3 protein, reported with the most common genes and DNA among its rows. The V and J calls here are based on TCRdb, not the publication. Across this sample there are 180,000 or so distinct CDR3 sequences, with approximately 24% seen only once. The biggest ten clones account for 2.5% of the sample.

This receptor chain uses TRBV5-1 and TRBJ1-1, and possibly TRBD1, on 6 matching bases. The sequenced sample was whole blood, obtained in connection with sensitization to the hapten diphenylcyclopropenone (DPC). The TCR sequence derives from a woman aged 40-49 years with alopecia areata. Some clones in this sample may be carry-over from other donors' samples. At the DNA level, the sequence is TGCGCCAGCAGCTCCCGCGCCAAGGGGGGTGGGACTGAAGCTTTCTTT. This codes for CASSSRAKGGGTEAFF.